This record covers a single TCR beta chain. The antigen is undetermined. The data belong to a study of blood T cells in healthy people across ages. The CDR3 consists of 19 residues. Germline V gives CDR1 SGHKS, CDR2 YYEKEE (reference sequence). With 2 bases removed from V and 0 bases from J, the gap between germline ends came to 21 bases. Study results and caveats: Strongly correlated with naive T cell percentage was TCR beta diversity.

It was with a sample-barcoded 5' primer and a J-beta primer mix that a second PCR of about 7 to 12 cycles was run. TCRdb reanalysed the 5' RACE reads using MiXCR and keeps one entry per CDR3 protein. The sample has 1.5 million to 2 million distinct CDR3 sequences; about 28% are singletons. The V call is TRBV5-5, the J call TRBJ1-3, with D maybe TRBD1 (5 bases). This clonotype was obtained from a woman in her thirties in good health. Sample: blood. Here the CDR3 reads CASSFLPRAEGSSGNTIYF. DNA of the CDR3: TGTGCCAGCAGCTTTCTTCCCAGGGCGGAGGGTAGCTCTGGAAACACCATATATTTT.